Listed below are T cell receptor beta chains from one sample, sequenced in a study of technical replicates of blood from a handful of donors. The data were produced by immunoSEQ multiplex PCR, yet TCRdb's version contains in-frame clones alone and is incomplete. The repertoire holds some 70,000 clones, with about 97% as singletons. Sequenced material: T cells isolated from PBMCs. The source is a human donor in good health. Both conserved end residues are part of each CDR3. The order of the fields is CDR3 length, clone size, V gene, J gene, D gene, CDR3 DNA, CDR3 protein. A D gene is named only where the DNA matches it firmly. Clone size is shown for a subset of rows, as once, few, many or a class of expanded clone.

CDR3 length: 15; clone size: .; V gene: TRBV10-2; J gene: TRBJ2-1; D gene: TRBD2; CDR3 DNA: TGCGCCAGCAGTGAATCTAGCGGGAGGTATAATGAGCAGTTCTTC; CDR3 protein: CASSESSGRYNEQFF
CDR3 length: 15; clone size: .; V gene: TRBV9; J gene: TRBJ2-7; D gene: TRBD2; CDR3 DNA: TGTGCCAGCAGCGAAGCCGGGACTAGCGGCTACGAGCAGTACTTC; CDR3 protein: CASSEAGTSGYEQYF
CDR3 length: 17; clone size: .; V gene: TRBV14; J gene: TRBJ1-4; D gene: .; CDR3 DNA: TGTGCCAGCAGCCAAGATTTGGCAGAACCAACTAATGAAAAACTGTTTTTT; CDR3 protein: CASSQDLAEPTNEKLFF
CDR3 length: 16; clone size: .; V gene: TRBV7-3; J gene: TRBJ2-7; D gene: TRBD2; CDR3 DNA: TGTGCCAGCAGCCTCGGTCCGGGACTAGACGCCTACGAGCAGTACTTC; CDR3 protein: CASSLGPGLDAYEQYF
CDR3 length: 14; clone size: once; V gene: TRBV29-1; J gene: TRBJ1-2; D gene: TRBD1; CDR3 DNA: TGCAGCGTGCAAAGGGACAGCGGGGGCTATGGCTACACCTTC; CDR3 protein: CSVQRDSGGYGYTF
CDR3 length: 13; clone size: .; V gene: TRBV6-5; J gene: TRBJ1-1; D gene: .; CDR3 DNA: TGTGCCAGCAGTTACCAACTAAACACTGAAGCTTTCTTT; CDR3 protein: CASSYQLNTEAFF
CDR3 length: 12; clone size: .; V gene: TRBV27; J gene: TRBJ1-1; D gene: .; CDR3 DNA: TGTGCCAGCAGGGCAGGGTTAACTGAAGCTTTCTTT; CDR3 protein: CASRAGLTEAFF
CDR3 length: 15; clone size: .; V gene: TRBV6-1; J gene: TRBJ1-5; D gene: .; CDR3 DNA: TGTGCCAGCAGTGAGGGGGGACTCGGCAATCAGCCCCAGCATTTT; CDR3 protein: CASSEGGLGNQPQHF
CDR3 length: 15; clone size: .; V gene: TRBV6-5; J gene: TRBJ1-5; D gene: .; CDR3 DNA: TGTGCCAGCAGTTACAGGGTGGGGAGCAATCAGCCCCAACATTTT; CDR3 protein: CASSYRVGSNQPQHF
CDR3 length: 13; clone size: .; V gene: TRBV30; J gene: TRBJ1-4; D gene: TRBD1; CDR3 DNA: TGTGCCTGGAGGGGACAGGTTAATGAAAAACTGTTTTTT; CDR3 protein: CAWRGQVNEKLFF
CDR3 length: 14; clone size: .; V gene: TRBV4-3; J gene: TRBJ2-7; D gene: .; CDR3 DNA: TGCGCCAGCAGCCCCCTATTAGCGGTTTCCGAGCAGTACTTC; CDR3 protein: CASSPLLAVSEQYF
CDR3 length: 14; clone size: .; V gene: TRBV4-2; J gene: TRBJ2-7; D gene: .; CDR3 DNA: TGTGCCAGCAGCTCCCACGAGGCCCCCTACGAGCAGTACTTC; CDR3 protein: CASSSHEAPYEQYF
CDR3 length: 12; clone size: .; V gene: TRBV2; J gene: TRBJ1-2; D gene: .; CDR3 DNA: TGTGCCAGCGCCTCGAGTTCTTATGGCTACACCTTC; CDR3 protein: CASASSSYGYTF
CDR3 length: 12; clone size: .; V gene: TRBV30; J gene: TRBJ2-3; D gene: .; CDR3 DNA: TGTGCCTGGAGTGTTTCCGCAGATACGCAGTATTTT; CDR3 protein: CAWSVSADTQYF
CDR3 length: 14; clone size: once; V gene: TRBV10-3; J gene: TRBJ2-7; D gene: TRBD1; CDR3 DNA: TGTGCCATCAGTGTAACAGGGGCCTCCTACGAGCAGTACTTC; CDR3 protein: CAISVTGASYEQYF
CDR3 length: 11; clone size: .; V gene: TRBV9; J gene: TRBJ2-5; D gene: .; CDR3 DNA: TGTGCCAGCGGCAGCGGGGAGACCCAGTACTTC; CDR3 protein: CASGSGETQYF
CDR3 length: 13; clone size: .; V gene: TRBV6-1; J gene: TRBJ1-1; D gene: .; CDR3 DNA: TGTGCCAGCAGTGAATTGGGGCGGACTGAAGCTTTCTTT; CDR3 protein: CASSELGRTEAFF
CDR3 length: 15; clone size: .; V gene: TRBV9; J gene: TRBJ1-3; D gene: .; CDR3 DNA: TGTGCCAGCAGCGTAGGGGGCGCCGCCGGAAACACCATATATTTT; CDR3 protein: CASSVGGAAGNTIYF
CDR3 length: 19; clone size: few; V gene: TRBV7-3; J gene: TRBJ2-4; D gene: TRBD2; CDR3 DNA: TGTGCCAGCAGCTTAAGGTCTAGCGGGAGATTGGGGGCCAAAAACATTCAGTACTTC; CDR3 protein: CASSLRSSGRLGAKNIQYF
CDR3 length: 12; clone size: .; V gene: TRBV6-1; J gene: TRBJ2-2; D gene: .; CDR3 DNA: TGTGCCAGCAGTCTACAGGGTGGGGAGCTGTTTTTT; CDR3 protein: CASSLQGGELFF
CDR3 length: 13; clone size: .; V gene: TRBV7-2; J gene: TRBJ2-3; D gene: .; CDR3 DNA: TGTGCCAGCAGCCCCGTCAGCACAGATACGCAGTATTTT; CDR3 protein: CASSPVSTDTQYF
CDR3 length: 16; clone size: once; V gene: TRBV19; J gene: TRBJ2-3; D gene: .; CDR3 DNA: TGTGCCAGTAGTATCCAAGTTAAGCGCCCCACAGATACGCAGTATTTT; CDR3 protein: CASSIQVKRPTDTQYF
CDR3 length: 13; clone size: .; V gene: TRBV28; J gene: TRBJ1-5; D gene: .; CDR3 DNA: TGTGCCAGCAGCCGGACAGTTAATCAGCCCCAGCATTTT; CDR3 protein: CASSRTVNQPQHF
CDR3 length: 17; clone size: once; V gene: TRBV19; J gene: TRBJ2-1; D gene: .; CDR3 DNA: TGTGCCAGTAGTATAGGATCCCCCCTAAATTCCTACAATGAGCAGTTCTTC; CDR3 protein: CASSIGSPLNSYNEQFF
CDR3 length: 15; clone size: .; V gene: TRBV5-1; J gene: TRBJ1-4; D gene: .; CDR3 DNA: TGCGCCAGCAGCTTGGACCGGGGGGGGAATGAAAAACTGTTTTTT; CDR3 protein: CASSLDRGGNEKLFF
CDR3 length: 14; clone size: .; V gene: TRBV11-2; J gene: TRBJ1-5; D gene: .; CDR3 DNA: TGTGCCAGCAGCTTAGCGGCAGGTAATCAGCCCCAGCATTTT; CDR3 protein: CASSLAAGNQPQHF